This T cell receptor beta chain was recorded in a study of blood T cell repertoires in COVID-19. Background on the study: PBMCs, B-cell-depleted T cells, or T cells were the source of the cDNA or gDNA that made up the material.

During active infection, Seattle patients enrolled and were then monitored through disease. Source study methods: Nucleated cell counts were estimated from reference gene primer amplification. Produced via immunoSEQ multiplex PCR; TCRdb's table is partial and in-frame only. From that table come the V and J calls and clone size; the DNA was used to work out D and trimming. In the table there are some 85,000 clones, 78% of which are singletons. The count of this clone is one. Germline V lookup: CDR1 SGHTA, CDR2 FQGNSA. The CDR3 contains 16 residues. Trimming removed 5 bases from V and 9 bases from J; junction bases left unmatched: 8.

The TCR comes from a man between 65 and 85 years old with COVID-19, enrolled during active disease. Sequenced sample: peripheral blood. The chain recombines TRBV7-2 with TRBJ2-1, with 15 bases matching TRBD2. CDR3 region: CASSAVAGLAGGEQFF. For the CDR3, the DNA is TGTGCCAGCAGCGCCGTGGCGGGACTAGCGGGAGGTGAGCAGTTCTTC.